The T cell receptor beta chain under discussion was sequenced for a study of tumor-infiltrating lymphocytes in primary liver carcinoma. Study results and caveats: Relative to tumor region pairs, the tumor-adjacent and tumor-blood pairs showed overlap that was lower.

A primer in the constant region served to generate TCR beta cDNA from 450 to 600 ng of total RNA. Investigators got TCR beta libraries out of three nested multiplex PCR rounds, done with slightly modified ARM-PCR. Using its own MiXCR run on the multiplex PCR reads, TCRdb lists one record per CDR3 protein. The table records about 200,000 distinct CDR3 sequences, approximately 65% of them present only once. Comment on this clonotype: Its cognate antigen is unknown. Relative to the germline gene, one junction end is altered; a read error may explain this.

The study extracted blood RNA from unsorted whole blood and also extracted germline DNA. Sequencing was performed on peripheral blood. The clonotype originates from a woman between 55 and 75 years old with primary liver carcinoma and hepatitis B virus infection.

The CDR3 region has the DNA TGTGCCAGCACCTCCCTGGGGGGGGCAGTGGATGAAAAACTGCTTTTT. Translation gives CASTSLGGAVDEKLLF. The genes are TRBV5-8 and TRBJ1-4, with D perhaps TRBD1 (6 bases). From germline, CDR1 is SGHTS and CDR2 YDEGEE. This CDR3 has 16 amino acids. Full variable domain (outside the CDR3, taken from reference TRBV5-8 and TRBJ1-4): EAGVTQSPTHLIKTRGQQATLRCSPISGHTSVYWYQQALGLGLQFLLWYDEGEERNRGNFPPRFSGRQFPNYSSELNVNALELEDSALYLCASTSLGGAVDEKLLFGSGTQLSVL.